This T cell receptor (beta chain) was documented in a study of long-term antiretroviral therapy in people with HIV. Whole-study findings and limits: Pre-ART expanded TRB clones stayed dominant throughout, though often decreasing after ART.

An immunoSEQ assay, version v3.0, was performed at survey level. Sequencing used immunoSEQ multiplex PCR; TCRdb keeps in-frame clones, though not all of them. The sample has some 30,000 clones; about 85% are singletons. In germline, CDR1 is SGHTA, CDR2 FQGNSA. This CDR3 region has 15 residues. V lost 4 bases, J lost 3 bases, and 15 bases lay in between. Before they underwent DNA extraction, samples held about 1-10 million cryopreserved PBMC. Regarding this clone: Its antigen remains unidentified.

This specimen was unsorted PBMCs, taken 1.1 years after starting antiretroviral therapy. The TCR comes from a man younger than 35 with HIV. This chain connects TRBV7-2 to TRBJ2-5; TRBD1 might be the D (5 bases). DNA of the CDR3: TGTGCCAGCAGCTCCACCTTCCTCAGGGAAGAGACCCAGTACTTC. Protein: CASSSTFLREETQYF.